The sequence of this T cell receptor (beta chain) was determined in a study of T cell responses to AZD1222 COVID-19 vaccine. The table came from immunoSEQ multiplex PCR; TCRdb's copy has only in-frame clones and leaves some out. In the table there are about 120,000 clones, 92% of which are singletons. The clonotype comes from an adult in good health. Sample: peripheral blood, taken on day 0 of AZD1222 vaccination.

DNA for the CDR3: TGTGCCAGCAGTTTTGGGACGGTCTCCTACGAGCAGTACTTC. Protein product: CASSFGTVSYEQYF. This sequence joins TRBV28 and TRBJ2-7; D is perhaps TRBD1 or TRBD2 (5 bases each). There are 14 residues in the CDR3. Germline lookup yields CDR1 MDHEN and CDR2 SYDVKM. The germline V and J ends were trimmed by 3 bases and 0 bases, with 9 bases remaining between them.